The clone carrying this TCR beta chain showed up just a few times. What it recognizes is unknown. CDR1 SEHNR and CDR2 FQNEAQ come from the germline V gene (reference sequence). The CDR3 loop spans 18 amino acids. The germline V and J ends were trimmed by 3 bases and 0 bases, with 18 bases remaining between them. The sample comes from a study of early T cells in non-severe SARS-CoV-2 infection. Study background: Investigators sequenced bulk RNA drawn from unsorted whole blood, and chains remained unpaired. Study-wide results and caveats: In VDJdb matching, anti-spike CD8 responses were favored while private and CD4 specificities went missing.

Separate cDNA molecules each had unique molecular identifiers attached to them. TCRdb re-derived calls from the 5' RACE reads in MiXCR, one entry per CDR3 protein. Altogether 65,000 to 80,000 distinct CDR3 sequences are present, 13% being singletons, with the ten largest covering 5.5% to 7.5%. This receptor was obtained from an adult who was a healthcare worker with PCR-confirmed SARS-CoV-2 infection or an uninfected control (not recorded which). The chain carries TRBV7-9 and TRBJ1-3; tentatively, D is TRBD1 (5 bases). Sequencing used whole blood. The CDR3 DNA reads as TGTGCCAGCAGCTTCCTGGGACGGACCTATACCTCTGGAAACACCATATATTTT. Amino acids: CASSFLGRTYTSGNTIYF.